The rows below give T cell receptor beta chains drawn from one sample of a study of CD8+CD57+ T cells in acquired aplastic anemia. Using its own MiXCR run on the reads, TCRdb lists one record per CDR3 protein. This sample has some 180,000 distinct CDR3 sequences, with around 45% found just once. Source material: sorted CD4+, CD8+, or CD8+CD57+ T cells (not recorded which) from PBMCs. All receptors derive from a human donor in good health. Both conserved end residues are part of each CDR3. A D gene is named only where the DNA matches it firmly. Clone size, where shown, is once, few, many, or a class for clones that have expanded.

CDR3: CSARPGPIINEQFF; DNA: TGCAGTGCTAGACCGGGACCCATTATCAATGAGCAGTTCTTC; D: .; J: TRBJ2-1; size: few; V: TRBV20-1
CDR3: CASSSRTYGYTF; DNA: TGTGCCAGCAGCTCGCGGACCTATGGCTACACCTTC; D: .; J: TRBJ1-2; size: many; V: TRBV7-2
CDR3: CASSIGQGLISGANVLTF; DNA: TGTGCCAGTAGTATCGGACAGGGGCTTATTTCTGGGGCCAACGTCCTGACTTTC; D: TRBD1; J: TRBJ2-6; size: .; V: TRBV19
CDR3: CASREGNTIYF; DNA: TGTGCCAGCAGGGAAGGAAACACCATATATTTT; D: .; J: TRBJ1-3; size: many; V: TRBV7-8
CDR3: CATSRDPAGGKFTGELFF; DNA: TGTGCCACCAGCAGAGATCCAGCGGGAGGGAAATTTACCGGGGAGCTGTTTTTT; D: TRBD2; J: TRBJ2-2; size: many; V: TRBV15
CDR3: CASSGGALTPSGANVLTF; DNA: TGTGCCAGCAGCGGGGGGGCGCTTACCCCCTCTGGGGCCAACGTCCTGACTTTC; D: .; J: TRBJ2-6; size: many; V: TRBV14
CDR3: CASSPMVKLAGSYNEQFF; DNA: TGTGCCAGCAGTCCTATGGTAAAACTAGCGGGGTCCTACAATGAGCAGTTCTTC; D: TRBD2; J: TRBJ2-1; size: few; V: TRBV12-3/TRBV12-4
CDR3: CATSRGTGNNQPQHF; DNA: TGTGCCACCAGCAGAGGGACAGGGAACAATCAGCCCCAGCATTTT; D: TRBD1; J: TRBJ1-5; size: .; V: TRBV15
CDR3: CASSEWVDTEAFF; DNA: TGTGCCAGCAGTGAGTGGGTGGACACTGAAGCTTTCTTT; D: .; J: TRBJ1-1; size: .; V: TRBV2
CDR3: CATSDQPPYYEQYF; DNA: TGTGCCACCAGTGATCAGCCCCCGTACTACGAGCAGTACTTC; D: .; J: TRBJ2-7; size: many; V: TRBV24-1
CDR3: CAIREGGEETQYF; DNA: TGTGCCATCAGGGAGGGCGGGGAAGAGACCCAGTACTTC; D: .; J: TRBJ2-5; size: .; V: TRBV10-3
CDR3: CSARGIRRGYNEQFF; DNA: TGCAGTGCCCGGGGTATTCGGCGGGGGTACAATGAGCAGTTCTTC; D: TRBD2; J: TRBJ2-1; size: many; V: TRBV20-1
CDR3: CATSDPGTGVPGELFF; DNA: TGTGCCACCAGTGATCCCGGGACAGGGGTGCCCGGGGAGCTGTTTTTT; D: TRBD1; J: TRBJ2-2; size: .; V: TRBV24-1
CDR3: CATSRINYGYTF; DNA: TGTGCCACCAGCAGAATTAACTATGGCTACACCTTC; D: .; J: TRBJ1-2; size: .; V: TRBV15
CDR3: CAIRGTSQETQYF; DNA: TGTGCCATCAGAGGGACTAGTCAAGAGACCCAGTACTTC; D: TRBD2; J: TRBJ2-5; size: few; V: TRBV10-3
CDR3: CASSFRGGRTDTQYF; DNA: TGTGCCAGCAGCTTTCGGGGGGGCCGGACAGATACGCAGTATTTT; D: TRBD2; J: TRBJ2-3; size: .; V: TRBV11-2
CDR3: CASKKQGAKTDTQYF; DNA: TGTGCCAGTAAGAAACAGGGGGCGAAGACAGATACGCAGTATTTT; D: TRBD1; J: TRBJ2-3; size: .; V: TRBV6-1
CDR3: CSAALSSGGGNEQYF; DNA: TGCAGTGCCGCACTTAGTAGCGGAGGCGGGAACGAGCAGTACTTC; D: .; J: TRBJ2-7; size: many; V: TRBV20-1
CDR3: CASSSRRTGGGEQYF; DNA: TGTGCCAGCAGCTCGAGACGGACGGGCGGCGGCGAGCAGTACTTC; D: .; J: TRBJ2-7; size: .; V: TRBV5-4
CDR3: CGSSSLRNSYEQYF; DNA: TGTGGTAGCAGCTCCCTACGGAACTCCTACGAGCAGTACTTC; D: .; J: TRBJ2-7; size: .; V: TRBV7-2
CDR3: CATSDSEGRPGELFF; DNA: TGTGCCACCAGTGATTCGGAGGGAAGGCCCGGGGAGCTGTTTTTT; D: .; J: TRBJ2-2; size: .; V: TRBV24-1
CDR3: CASSLGTSANQPQHF; DNA: TGTGCCAGCAGTTTAGGGACCAGCGCTAATCAGCCCCAGCATTTT; D: .; J: TRBJ1-5; size: few; V: TRBV27
CDR3: CATSVHGRGKLFF; DNA: TGTGCCACCAGTGTTCACGGGAGGGGAAAACTGTTTTTT; D: .; J: TRBJ1-4; size: .; V: TRBV24-1
CDR3: CASSRTRATEAFF; DNA: TGTGCCAGCAGTCGAACACGAGCCACTGAAGCTTTCTTT; D: .; J: TRBJ1-1; size: many; V: TRBV12-3/TRBV12-4
CDR3: CASSLGDSDTQYF; DNA: TGCGCCAGCAGCTTGGGTGATTCAGATACGCAGTATTTT; D: .; J: TRBJ2-3; size: .; V: TRBV5-1
CDR3: CAISEGGLAYQPQHF; DNA: TGTGCCATCAGTGAGGGGGGACTGGCCTATCAGCCCCAGCATTTT; D: .; J: TRBJ1-5; size: .; V: TRBV10-3